Listed below are T cell receptor beta chains from one sample, sequenced in a study of patients and donors after allogeneic stem cell transplantation. TCRdb re-called the RT-PCR reads through MiXCR, storing one row per CDR3 protein. The sample holds over 350,000 distinct CDR3 sequences; around 16% are singletons and the top ten take about 7%. Input material: blood, either unsorted or a sorted T cell fraction (not recorded which). The receptors come from a human donor who was either an allogeneic HSCT recipient or a stem cell or donor lymphocyte infusion donor (not recorded which). It is not recorded whose cells these are; they may come from a transplant donor. Each CDR3 is given with its conserved first and last residue. The D gene is left open where the match is weak. Clone size is given for some rows only: seen once, a few or many times, or a class if the clone is expanded.

V gene	clone size	J gene	D gene	CDR3 length	CDR3 DNA	CDR3 protein
TRBV7-9	.	TRBJ2-5	.	14	TGTGCCAGCAGCTCAGGTAGTCCACAAGAGACCCAGTACTTC	CASSSGSPQETQYF
TRBV7-8	many	TRBJ1-1	.	14	TGTGCCAGCAGCTTAGCGCGGATGAACACTGAAGCTTTCTTT	CASSLARMNTEAFF
TRBV6-5	few	TRBJ1-4	.	14	TGTGCCAGCAGTTGGGGGGAGGGTTATGAAAAACTGTTTTTT	CASSWGEGYEKLFF
TRBV7-2	many	TRBJ1-2	.	10	TGTGCCAGCAGCTCTTATGGCTACACCTTC	CASSSYGYTF
TRBV5-1	.	TRBJ2-2	.	12	TGCGCCAGCAGAATGAGAACCGGGGAGCTGTTTTTT	CASRMRTGELFF
TRBV12-3/TRBV12-4	many	TRBJ1-4	TRBD1	16	TGTGCCAGCAGCCAGTCCCGGGACAGGGTTCGTGAAAAACTGTTTTTT	CASSQSRDRVREKLFF
TRBV10-3	many	TRBJ2-5	.	16	TGTGCCATCAGTGCCCTAGGCCCAATGGTGAAGGAGACCCAGTACTTC	CAISALGPMVKETQYF
TRBV12-3/TRBV12-4	many	TRBJ2-1	.	15	TGTGCCAGCATGCCCAACCGGGCCCCACACAATGAGCAGTTCTTC	CASMPNRAPHNEQFF
TRBV2	many	TRBJ2-3	.	15	TGTGCCAGCAGTGTTGATAGCTTCAGCACAGATACGCAGTATTTT	CASSVDSFSTDTQYF
TRBV3-1	.	TRBJ2-1	TRBD1	15	TGTGCCAGCAGCCAAGGGGACAGGGTCAGGGATGAGCAGTTCTTC	CASSQGDRVRDEQFF
TRBV5-5	few	TRBJ2-7	.	14	TGTGCCAGCAGTAACGTAGGACTGCCCTTGGAGCAGTACTTC	CASSNVGLPLEQYF
TRBV5-5	.	TRBJ2-3	.	15	TGTGCCAGCAGCCCAATCGGGGGTTTGAGAGATACGCAGTATTTT	CASSPIGGLRDTQYF
TRBV10-3	once	TRBJ2-5	.	14	TGTGCCATCAGTGAGTCGGGTTCGTGGGAGACCCAGTACTTC	CAISESGSWETQYF
TRBV3-1	.	TRBJ1-2	.	18	TGTGCCAGCAGCCGACTACGGGCTAATCCAGGGAGGGGCTATGGCTACACCTTC	CASSRLRANPGRGYGYTF
TRBV6-1	.	TRBJ1-2	.	14	TGTGCCAGCAGACTGGGCCGCCCGGCTTATGGCTACACCTTC	CASRLGRPAYGYTF
TRBV5-6	few	TRBJ2-5	TRBD2	17	TGTGCCAGCAGCTATAGTACGGCGGGGGTTCGGGGAGAGACCCAGTACTTC	CASSYSTAGVRGETQYF
TRBV5-5	few	TRBJ1-1	TRBD1	15	TGTGCCAGCAGCTTGGTCGGACAGGGTAGGACTGAAGCTTTCTTT	CASSLVGQGRTEAFF
TRBV12-3/TRBV12-4	many	TRBJ1-4	.	15	TGTGCCAGCAGTTCTACAGGGAGAAGGGGTGAAAAACTGTTTTTT	CASSSTGRRGEKLFF
TRBV4-3	many	TRBJ2-1	.	12	TGCGCCAGCAGCCAAGTGGCTACTCAGCAGTTCTTC	CASSQVATQQFF
TRBV4-3	many	TRBJ1-2	.	16	TGCGCCAGCAGCCAAGATTTTTCCAGGGTCGCCTATGGCTACACCTTC	CASSQDFSRVAYGYTF
TRBV5-1	.	TRBJ1-3	.	14	TGCGCCAGCAGCTTGCCCGGGTCTGGAAACACCATATATTTT	CASSLPGSGNTIYF
TRBV7-3	.	TRBJ1-6	.	13	TGTGCCAGCAGCTTGTCAGAAATTTCACCCCTCCACTTT	CASSLSEISPLHF
TRBV27	.	TRBJ2-1	.	14	TGTGCCAGCAGTTTCCGGGAGACCTACAATGAGCAGTTCTTC	CASSFRETYNEQFF
TRBV20-1	.	TRBJ1-5	.	14	TGCAGTGCTATAAGGGGGGTAGGCAATCAGCCCCAGCATTTT	CSAIRGVGNQPQHF
TRBV6-1	.	TRBJ2-3	TRBD1	16	TGTGCCAGCAGCCGTACGACAGGGGTGAGGACAGATACGCAGTATTTT	CASSRTTGVRTDTQYF
TRBV29-1	many	TRBJ2-6	.	18	TGCAGCGTTGAAGTCCGCCCCCTACAGCTCTCTGGGGCCAACGTCCTGACTTTC	CSVEVRPLQLSGANVLTF
TRBV7-8	few	TRBJ2-2	TRBD1	17	TGTGCCAGCAGCCTACGATCCGGGACAGGGGTCACCGGGGAGCTGTTTTTT	CASSLRSGTGVTGELFF
TRBV24-1	.	TRBJ2-5	TRBD1	14	TGTGCCACCAGTGATATGACAGGGAAAGAGACCCAGTACTTC	CATSDMTGKETQYF
TRBV27	few	TRBJ2-7	TRBD1	16	TGTGCCAGCAGTCACCCGCCCGGGACAGTGTTGTACGAGCAGTACTTC	CASSHPPGTVLYEQYF
TRBV30	.	TRBJ2-1	TRBD2	15	TGTGCCTGGAGTGAAGGCGGGGGGGCCTTCTATGAGCAGTTCTTC	CAWSEGGGAFYEQFF
TRBV6-1	.	TRBJ1-6	.	14	TGTGCCAGCAGGGAGGGGAGAGATAATTCACCCCTCCACTTT	CASREGRDNSPLHF
TRBV11-2	few	TRBJ2-7	TRBD1	14	TGTGCCAGCAGAGGACAGGGGTCCTCCTACGAGCAGTACTTC	CASRGQGSSYEQYF
TRBV18	.	TRBJ2-2	.	15	TGTGCCAGCTCACCTGTTGGAGGGGACACCGGGGAGCTGTTTTTT	CASSPVGGDTGELFF
TRBV24-1	.	TRBJ1-5	.	16	TGTGCCACCAGTGACCCTAACAGGGCACCAAATCAGCCCCAGCATTTT	CATSDPNRAPNQPQHF
TRBV6-2/TRBV6-3	once	TRBJ2-7	TRBD1	14	TGTGCCAGCAGTTACTGGGACAGGAACCTAGAGCAGTACTTC	CASSYWDRNLEQYF
TRBV9	.	TRBJ2-1	TRBD2	18	TGTGCCAGCAGCGCACTCCTCCGGGGGGGGACTGGTTACAATGAGCAGTTCTTC	CASSALLRGGTGYNEQFF
TRBV7-9	few	TRBJ2-1	.	13	TGTGCCACGCAGGGGGGTACTAACAATGAGCAGTTCTTC	CATQGGTNNEQFF
TRBV20-1	.	TRBJ1-4	.	11	TGCAGTGCTCTATACGGGGAAAAACTGTTTTTT	CSALYGEKLFF
TRBV19	few	TRBJ1-2	.	11	TGTGCCAGTATAGGAATCTATGGCTACACCTTC	CASIGIYGYTF